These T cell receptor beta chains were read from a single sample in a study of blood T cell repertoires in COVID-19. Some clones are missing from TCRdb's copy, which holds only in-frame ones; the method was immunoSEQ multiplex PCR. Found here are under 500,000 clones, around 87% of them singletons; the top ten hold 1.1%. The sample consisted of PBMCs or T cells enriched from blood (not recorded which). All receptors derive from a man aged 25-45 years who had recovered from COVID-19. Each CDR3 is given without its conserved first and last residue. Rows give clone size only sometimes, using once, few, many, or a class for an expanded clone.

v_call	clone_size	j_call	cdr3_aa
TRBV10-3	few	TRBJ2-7	AISESRALGAEQY
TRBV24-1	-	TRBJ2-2	ATKAREVSGELF
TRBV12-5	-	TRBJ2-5	ASGLGTRGETQY
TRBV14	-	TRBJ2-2	ASSPRGTTTGELF
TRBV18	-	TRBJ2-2	ASSPLRDSNTGELF
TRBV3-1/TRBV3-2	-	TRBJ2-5	ASSQGPAGETQY
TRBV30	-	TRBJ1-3	AWLEGSGNTIY
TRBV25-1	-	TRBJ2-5	ASVGTSGSQETQY
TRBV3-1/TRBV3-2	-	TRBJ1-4	ASSPRQSTNEKLF
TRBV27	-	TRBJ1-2	ASGLPRNYGYT
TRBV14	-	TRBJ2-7	ASRPSGLTYEQY
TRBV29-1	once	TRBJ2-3	SVGSLARTDTQY
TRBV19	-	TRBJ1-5	ASSTIGTGPNQPQH
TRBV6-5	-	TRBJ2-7	ATTPGTGGYEQY
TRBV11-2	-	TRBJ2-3	ASSLGAGASTDTQY
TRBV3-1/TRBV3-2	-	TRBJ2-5	ASSRGDSETQY
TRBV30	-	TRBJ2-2	AWRRLDRDYGELF
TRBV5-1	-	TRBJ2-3	ASSSTSGRVTDTQY
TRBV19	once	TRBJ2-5	ASSRTSERSETQY
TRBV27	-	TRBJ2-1	ASSSPRLAGGYYNEQF
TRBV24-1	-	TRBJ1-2	ATSDLRGYT
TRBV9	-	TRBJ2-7	ASSPGTSATDYEQY
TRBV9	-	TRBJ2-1	ASSVVSGVYEQF
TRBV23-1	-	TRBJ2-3	ASSQTRGPGTSGSTDTQY
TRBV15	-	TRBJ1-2	ATSRGQGPIYGYT
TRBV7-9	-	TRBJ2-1	AGGRASYNEQF
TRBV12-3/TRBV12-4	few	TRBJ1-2	ASSLTGYGYT
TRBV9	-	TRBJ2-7	ASSSSPGTTYEQY
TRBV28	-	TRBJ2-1	ASSLLAGAYNEQF
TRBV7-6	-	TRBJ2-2	ASSSPGGRNTGELF
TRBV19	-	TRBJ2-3	ASSMPGLSTDTQY
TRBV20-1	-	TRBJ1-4	SASITGLEKLF
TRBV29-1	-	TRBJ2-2	SVSRDRATGELF
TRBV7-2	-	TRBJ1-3	ASSSQGLSGNTIY
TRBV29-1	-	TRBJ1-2	SVGQVINYGYT